Shown below are 17 T cell receptor beta chains from a single sample sequenced in a study of monozygotic twins with inflammatory bowel disease. TCRdb re-called the 5' RACE reads and shows each CDR3 protein once, DNA omitted. This sample's table reports 300,000 to 400,000 distinct CDR3 sequences. Material for sequencing was blood. The receptors were gathered from a human donor with ulcerative colitis or Crohn's disease, or a healthy co-twin of an affected twin (not recorded which).

The chain couples TRBV4-3 to TRBJ2-4; as DNA is missing, the TRBD2 call by TCRdb cannot be tested. Germline V gene lookup returns CDR1 LGHNA and CDR2 YSLEER. CDR3 length: 15 amino acids. The CDR3 loop reads CASSQASGGVNIQYF.

The CDR3 region is CSAIAEPQETQYF. The gene calls are TRBV20-1 and TRBJ2-5. The CDR3 totals 13 residues. Germline V gives CDR1 DFQATT, CDR2 SNEGSKA (reference sequence).

The V and J genes are TRBV12-3 or TRBV12-4 and TRBJ2-7. The CDR3 has 14 residues. CDR3 region: CASSSDRASYEQYF.

The chain's CDR3 is CASSQDAADTQYF. The chain is built from TRBV4-3 and TRBJ2-3. The germline CDR1 and CDR2 sequences are LGHNA and YSLEER. CDR3 length: 13 amino acids.

The chain joins TRBV4-1 to TRBJ2-5; the TCRdb call, TRBD2, lacks DNA for checking. This CDR3 is 14 amino acids long. Germline V gene lookup returns CDR1 MGHRA and CDR2 YSYEKL. CDR3 in amino acids: CASSQLSAGETQYF.

The chain is built from TRBV6-1 and TRBJ1-1; the D call from TCRdb, TRBD1, cannot be confirmed without DNA. CDR1 is MNHNS, CDR2 SASEGT, per germline. The CDR3 sequence is 16 residues long. The CDR3 here is CASSHPPGLYNTEAFF.

The chain links TRBV29-1 to TRBJ2-1. Germline assignment: CDR1 SQVTM and CDR2 ANQGSEA. The CDR3 runs to 14 residues. CDR3: CSVDSLAWANEQFF.

The chain combines TRBV6-5 with TRBJ2-2; absent DNA, TCRdb's TRBD1 call cannot be checked. CDR1 is MNHEY and CDR2 is SVGAGI in the germline V gene. This CDR3 has 16 residues. CDR3 residues: CASSYGGGRDSGELFF.

V and J are TRBV15 and TRBJ2-3. Germline CDR1 LNHNV, CDR2 YYDKDF (reference sequence). This CDR3 comprises 14 residues. This chain's CDR3 is CATSREQRSDTQYF.

J is TRBJ2-1 and V is TRBV5-6; TCRdb selects TRBD2, and the lack of DNA leaves this call unchecked. Germline CDR1 is SGHDT and CDR2 is YYEEEE. The CDR3 is 15 residues long. CDR3 loop: CASSLGRDLYNEQFF.

The chain couples TRBV4-1 to TRBJ2-1; absent DNA, TCRdb's TRBD2 call cannot be checked. Germline CDR1 is MGHRA and CDR2 is YSYEKL. The CDR3 has 16 amino acids. The CDR3 reads CASSPNLAGDYNEQFF.

This chain joins TRBV7-8 and TRBJ2-7; TCRdb outputs TRBD1, but without DNA this stays unchecked. Germline-derived CDR1 and CDR2 are SGHVS and FQNEAQ. This CDR3 contains 16 residues. The CDR3 loop reads CASSLRVDRGLYEQYF. Supplemented by reference TRBV7-8 and TRBJ2-7, the full variable domain reads GAGVSQSPRYKVAKRGQDVALRCDPISGHVSLFWYQQALGQGPEFLTYFQNEAQLDKSGLPSDRFFAERPEGSVSTLKIQRTQQEDSAVYLCASSLRVDRGLYEQYFGPGTRLTVT.

The chain couples TRBV7-9 to TRBJ2-2; the TCRdb D gene call, TRBD2, has no DNA to confirm it. The CDR3 consists of 14 residues. Germline assignment: CDR1 SEHNR and CDR2 FQNEAQ (reference sequence). CDR3 sequence: CASATSGGAGELFF.

This chain links TRBV21-1 with TRBJ2-5; the D call of TRBD2 rests on TCRdb alone, since no DNA is present to check it. TRBV21-1 is flagged as a pseudogene. The length of the CDR3 is 15 residues. CDR3 sequence: CASSALGVPGRTQYF.

V is TRBV5-4 and J is TRBJ2-6; TCRdb designates TRBD2, a call that cannot be tested without DNA. Germline V gene sequence: CDR1 SGHNT, CDR2 YYREEE (reference sequence). This CDR3 is built from 14 residues. CDR3 in amino acids: CASSPEAGANVLTF.

V gene TRBV28 combines with J gene TRBJ1-1; TCRdb indicates TRBD1, and absent DNA this call remains unverified. Germline loops: CDR1 MDHEN, CDR2 SYDVKM. The CDR3 loop spans 14 amino acids. The CDR3 is CDISPHGPGSEACF. The full variable domain, in which reference TRBV28 and TRBJ1-1 provide the parts outside the CDR3, is DVKVTQSSRYLVKRTGEKVFLECVQDMDHENMFWYRQDPGLGLRLIYFSYDVKMKEKGDIPEGYSVSREKKERFSLILESASTNQTSMYLCDISPHGPGSEACFGQGTRLTVV.

CDR3 region: CASLECNTDTQYF. The rearrangement joins TRBV28 to TRBJ2-3. The CDR3 loop spans 13 amino acids. Germline lookup yields CDR1 MDHEN and CDR2 SYDVKM. Full variable domain (missing parts from reference TRBV28 and TRBJ2-3): DVKVTQSSRYLVKRTGEKVFLECVQDMDHENMFWYRQDPGLGLRLIYFSYDVKMKEKGDIPEGYSVSREKKERFSLILESASTNQTSMYLCASLECNTDTQYFGPGTRLTVL.